Here is one T cell receptor beta chain with its context. Measured with immunoSEQ multiplex PCR; TCRdb has only the in-frame clones, and not every one. Among around 110,000 clones listed, about nine tenths were seen once. The sample is drawn from a study of blood T cell repertoires in COVID-19. Study-wide context: T cells, B-cell-depleted T cells, or PBMCs provided the cDNA or gDNA that served as material.

Germline CDR1 reads MNHEY; CDR2 reads SMNVEV (reference sequence). The V and J ends lost 1 base and 0 bases respectively, with 13 bases between them. This CDR3 comprises 17 residues. The chain links TRBV27 to TRBJ2-1, with a tentative D call TRBD1 (6 bases). The sample consisted of peripheral blood. The sequence was obtained from a human donor with active COVID-19. The donor label of this sample is uncertain. CDR3 residues: CASSLFPGQSSYNEQFF. CDR3 nucleotide sequence: TGTGCCAGCAGTTTATTCCCGGGACAAAGCTCCTACAATGAGCAGTTCTTC.